What follows are 26 T cell receptor beta chains derived from one specimen sequenced in a study of blood T cell repertoires in COVID-19 (dated by TCRdb to about 2020). Libraries came from the immunoSEQ multiplex PCR assay. TCRdb limited this immuneACCESS table to in-frame rearrangements with V and J called. A share of clones is missing; checked studies link under half to unresolved V genes, and the rest is unexplained. The table for this sample lists approximately 240,000 clones; about 88% of them were counted only once. The ten largest clones add up to 2.9% of the sample. The specimen sequenced was peripheral blood. These receptors all come from a man aged 50 to 59 who had recovered from COVID-19.

The chain is built from TRBV27 and TRBJ1-6; 11 bases agree with TRBD1. With 3 bases clipped from V and 7 bases from J, the junction kept 2 bases outside the gene matches. The CDR3 loop spans 15 amino acids. Germline CDR1 is MNHEY and CDR2 is SMNVEV (reference sequence). DNA of the CDR3: TGTGCCAGCAGTTTGGACAGGGGGCGGAATTCACCCCTCCACTTT. It specifies CASSLDRGRNSPLHF.

The CDR3 bases are TGTGCCAGCAGGGAGACAGGGCCGGTTGAGCAGTTCTTC. Protein: CASRETGPVEQFF. The chain links TRBV6-5 to TRBJ2-1; 7 bases are shared with TRBD1. Trimming at V came to 6 bases and at J to 9 bases, leaving 8 bases not matched to a gene. CDR1 and CDR2 (germline): MNHEY, SVGAGI. The CDR3 is 13 residues long.

This clone was seen a single time. This chain uses TRBV13 with TRBJ1-5, with D tentatively TRBD1 (6 bases). The CDR3 spans 17 residues. The V end lost 5 bases, the J end lost 5 bases, and 22 bases lay between the germline ends. From germline, CDR1 is PRHDT and CDR2 FYEKMQ (reference sequence). The CDR3 region has the DNA TGTGCCAGCAGCGCCCGCGCCCCCGGGACAACCTATCAGCCCCAGCATTTT. Protein sequence: CASSARAPGTTYQPQHF.

V is TRBV2 and J is TRBJ2-1, with D possibly matching TRBD2 (6 bases). CDR3 size: 13 residues. Trimming took 10 bases from V and 6 from J, leaving 16 bases between them. Germline loops: CDR1 SNHLY, CDR2 FYNNEI. CDR3: CATSGVGINEQFF. The CDR3, as DNA: TGTGCCACCTCGGGGGTGGGGATCAATGAGCAGTTCTTC.

The rearrangement links TRBV5-1 to TRBJ2-3; 7 bases fit TRBD2. Germline loops: CDR1 SGHRS, CDR2 YFSETQ. V trimming: 2 bases; J trimming: 6 bases; junction bases outside the gene matches: 0. This CDR3 has 12 residues. The CDR3 region is CASSFSGDTQYF. The CDR3 DNA reads TGCGCCAGCAGCTTTAGCGGGGATACGCAGTATTTT.

The chain couples TRBV4-2 to TRBJ1-1; the D gene is possibly TRBD1 (6 bases). Looked up from germline, CDR1 is LGHNA and CDR2 is YNFKEQ. The CDR3 has 15 residues. The V end lost 4 bases, the J end lost 0 bases, and 12 bases lay between the germline ends. The CDR3 region is CASSPDSSMNTEAFF. CDR3 in DNA: TGTGCCAGCAGCCCGGACAGTTCGATGAACACTGAAGCTTTCTTT.

V and J are TRBV10-3 and TRBJ2-7; a possible D gene is TRBD1 (6 bases). The V and J ends lost 3 bases and 3 bases respectively, with 12 bases between them. CDR1 and CDR2 from the germline V gene are ENHRY and SYGVKD. The CDR3 runs 14 residues. CDR3 sequence (DNA): TGTGCCATCAGTGATGGACAGAAGAACTACGAGCAGTACTTC. Translation: CAISDGQKNYEQYF.

The chain employs TRBV23-1 and TRBJ2-5; 8 nucleotides agree with TRBD2. TRBV23-1 is noted as an ORF with a role that remains uncertain. This CDR3 contains 16 residues. J lost 1 base, V lost 0 bases, and 4 bases had no gene match. The CDR3 region is CASSQSEREGQETQYF. The CDR3 DNA follows: TGCGCCAGCAGTCAATCGGAACGGGAGGGCCAAGAGACCCAGTACTTC.

The V and J genes are TRBV7-2 and TRBJ2-1; 12 positions agree with TRBD1. CDR3 length equals 15 residues. Trimming at V came to 5 bases and at J to 7 bases, leaving 6 bases not matched to a gene. Germline V gene data show CDR1 as SGHTA and CDR2 as FQGNSA. The CDR3 nucleotides are TGTGCCAGCAGCCGGGACAGGGGGCTTCAGAATGAGCAGTTCTTC. Translating gives CASSRDRGLQNEQFF.

The chain combines TRBV3-1 (or the pseudogene TRBV3-2) with TRBJ1-1, with 7 bases matching TRBD1. This CDR3 contains 21 residues. Germline CDR1 reads LGHDT; CDR2 reads YNNKEL (reference sequence). After removal of 2 bases from V and 0 bases from J, the junction contained 21 bases not matched to a gene. As DNA, the CDR3 is TGTGCCAGCAGCCAAAGGCCATCGCTCGACAGGGCTAATACGGTGAACACTGAAGCTTTCTTT. Its translation: CASSQRPSLDRANTVNTEAFF.

This chain links TRBV10-3 with TRBJ2-1, with D tentatively TRBD1 (5 bases). Germline V gene lookup returns CDR1 ENHRY and CDR2 SYGVKD. The V end lost 6 bases, the J end lost 7 bases, and 10 bases lay between the germline ends. This CDR3 spans 12 amino acids. The CDR3 DNA reads as TGTGCCATCAGCAAACAGGCAAATGAGCAGTTCTTC. Translated, it gives CAISKQANEQFF.

This CDR3 is CASSPSRTSGQPYNEQFF. The CDR3 region has the DNA TGTGCCAGTAGCCCGAGCCGGACTAGCGGTCAACCCTACAATGAGCAGTTCTTC. V gene TRBV19 combines with J gene TRBJ2-1, with 10 positions matching TRBD2. Trimming took 6 bases from V and 2 from J; bases not matched to a gene: 13. In germline, CDR1 is LNHDA, CDR2 SQIVND (reference sequence). The CDR3 totals 18 residues.

The V gene is TRBV7-9, the J gene TRBJ2-7, with TRBD1 as a possible D gene (5 bases). Germline assignment: CDR1 SEHNR and CDR2 FQNEAQ (reference sequence). V lost 5 bases and J 4 bases, leaving 9 bases between the germline ends. The length of the CDR3 is 12 residues. CDR3 region: CASSPTGYEQYF. In DNA, the CDR3 is TGTGCCAGCAGCCCCACAGGATACGAGCAGTACTTC.

The rearrangement joins TRBV10-2 to TRBJ2-1; 7 positions match TRBD2. V shed 6 bases and J 8 bases; nucleotides not matched to a gene: 16. Germline CDR1 WSHSY, CDR2 SAAADI. CDR3 size: 16 residues. CDR3 in amino acids: CASSDRTLAKVDEQFF. The CDR3 DNA follows: TGCGCCAGCAGCGATAGGACACTAGCGAAAGTTGATGAGCAGTTCTTC.

This clone came up once. The CDR3 spells CASSSPGTPGTDTQYF. CDR3 coding DNA: TGCGCCAGCAGCTCGCCGGGGACTCCCGGCACAGATACGCAGTATTTT. The chain uses TRBV5-1 and TRBJ2-3, with TRBD2 as a possible D gene (6 bases). This CDR3 contains 16 residues. V shed 3 bases and J shed 1 base, with 15 bases lying between them. Germline CDR1 SGHRS, CDR2 YFSETQ.

V usage is TRBV27 and J usage is TRBJ2-7; 11 positions agree with TRBD2. Unmatched junction bases numbered 5, after V lost 3 bases and J lost 7 bases. Germline V gene sequence: CDR1 MNHEY, CDR2 SMNVEV (reference sequence). This CDR3 comprises 14 residues. CDR3: CASSLTSGAFEQYF. As DNA, the CDR3 is TGTGCCAGCAGTTTGACTAGCGGGGCCTTTGAGCAGTACTTC.

The chain recombines TRBV12-3 or TRBV12-4 with TRBJ2-3, with D possibly matching TRBD1 (6 bases). The CDR3 loop spans 13 amino acids. The V gene lost 7 bases and the J gene lost 2 bases, with 10 bases spanning the gap. The CDR3 protein is CASKQGTTDTQYF. The CDR3 nucleotides are TGTGCCAGCAAACAGGGCACCACAGATACGCAGTATTTT.

The chain employs TRBV7-8 and TRBJ1-1, with 7 nucleotides matching TRBD1. Trimming removed 2 bases from V and 0 bases from J; junction bases left unmatched: 3. The germline gives CDR1 SGHVS, CDR2 FQNEAQ. The CDR3 has 15 amino acids. In DNA form, the CDR3 reads TGTGCCAGCAGCTTAATGGGGACAGTGAACACTGAAGCTTTCTTT. Translation gives CASSLMGTVNTEAFF.

V is TRBV7-2 and J is TRBJ2-1, with 9 bases lining up with TRBD2. Germline V gene lookup returns CDR1 SGHTA and CDR2 FQGNSA. The V and J ends lost 7 bases and 6 bases, in that order; junction bases with no gene match: 10. The CDR3 loop spans 15 amino acids. The CDR3 bases are TGTGCCAGCAAGACAACTAGCGGGCTCCTCAATGAGCAGTTCTTC. Its protein product is CASKTTSGLLNEQFF. The variable domain in full, with the rest retrieved from reference TRBV7-2 and TRBJ2-1, is GAGVSQSPSNKVTEKGKDVELRCDPISGHTALYWYRQSLGQGLEFLIYFQGNSAPDKSGLPSDRFSAERTGGSVSTLTIQRTQQEDSAVYLCASKTTSGLLNEQFFGPGTRLTVL.

The V and J genes are TRBV27 and TRBJ2-1; maybe TRBD2 (6 bases). V lost 5 bases to trimming and J lost 4 bases, with 12 bases between them. CDR3 length: 14 amino acids. Germline values: CDR1 MNHEY, CDR2 SMNVEV (reference sequence). CDR3 sequence reads: CASSRHGTYNEQFF. In DNA form, the CDR3 reads TGTGCCAGCAGTCGCCACGGGACTTACAATGAGCAGTTCTTC.

This chain connects TRBV27 to TRBJ2-1; 11 bases are shared with TRBD2. The length of the CDR3 is 16 residues. Germline V CDR1 and CDR2: MNHEY, SMNVEV (reference sequence). The V and J ends lost 5 bases and 4 bases, in that order; junction bases with no gene match: 7. The CDR3, as DNA: TGTGCCAGCAGTACCCGACTAGCGGGAAGGTACAATGAGCAGTTCTTC. Translated: CASSTRLAGRYNEQFF.

The chain employs TRBV24-1 and TRBJ2-7; 8 nucleotides line up with TRBD1. The germline V gene has CDR1 KGHDR and CDR2 SFDVKD. This CDR3 spans 15 amino acids. The V and J ends lost 5 bases and 1 base, in that order; junction bases with no gene match: 6. As DNA, the CDR3 is TGTGCCACCAGTGGAGGACAGGGCGGATCCTACGAGCAGTACTTC. Translated, it gives CATSGGQGGSYEQYF.

This clone was seen a handful of times. V usage is TRBV28 and J usage is TRBJ1-1, with TRBD1 matching 7 bases. J was trimmed by 7 bases and V by 6 bases; bases with no gene match: 5. This CDR3 contains 12 residues. Germline CDR1 is MDHEN and CDR2 is SYDVKM. CDR3 sequence (DNA): TGTGCCAGCAGAGCCCCAGGGGGTGAAGCTTTCTTT. Translating gives CASRAPGGEAFF. The entire variable domain, with the rest obtained from reference TRBV28 and TRBJ1-1, is as follows: DVKVTQSSRYLVKRTGEKVFLECVQDMDHENMFWYRQDPGLGLRLIYFSYDVKMKEKGDIPEGYSVSREKKERFSLILESASTNQTSMYLCASRAPGGEAFFGQGTRLTVV.

This rearrangement joins TRBV28 to TRBJ2-3, with a weak D call TRBD2 (5 bases). V lost 2 bases, J lost 4 bases, and 10 bases lay in between. The CDR3 covers 14 residues. Germline V gene lookup returns CDR1 MDHEN and CDR2 SYDVKM. The CDR3 DNA sequence: TGTGCCAGCAGTTTAGAGGGTAGGGCAGATACGCAGTATTTT. It codes for CASSLEGRADTQYF.

V usage is TRBV2 and J usage is TRBJ1-2, with 11 bases matching TRBD1. The CDR3 extends over 17 amino acids. Germline-derived CDR1 and CDR2 are SNHLY and FYNNEI. The J segment lost 5 bases and the V segment lost 4 bases, leaving 12 bases of the junction unmatched. CDR3 loop: CASSGGQGAQPGYGYTF. The CDR3 nucleotides are TGTGCCAGCAGTGGAGGACAGGGGGCGCAGCCGGGATATGGCTACACCTTC.

The rearrangement joins TRBV2 to TRBJ1-5; no definite D call. V gave up 3 bases and J gave up 0 bases, with 6 bases separating them. CDR1 is SNHLY, CDR2 FYNNEI, per germline. The CDR3 runs to 14 residues. This CDR3 reads CASSDWSSNQPQHF. The CDR3 coding sequence is TGTGCCAGCAGTGATTGGAGTAGCAATCAGCCCCAGCATTTT. The complete variable domain, with remaining parts taken from reference TRBV2 and TRBJ1-5, reads EPEVTQTPSHQVTQMGQEVILRCVPISNHLYFYWYRQILGQKVEFLVSFYNNEISEKSEIFDDQFSVERPDGSNFTLKIRSTKLEDSAMYFCASSDWSSNQPQHFGDGTRLSIL.